The rows below give T cell receptor beta chains drawn from one sample of a study of OX40 agonist ivuxolimab in advanced cancers. TCRdb's copy holds only in-frame clones and misses some; the assay was immunoSEQ multiplex PCR. The repertoire has roughly 100,000 clones, 70% to 85% of them found once; the top ten carry 3.5% to 4%. The sequencing here drew on CD4+ or CD8+ T cells sorted from blood, taken in a trial of the OX40 agonist ivuxolimab. The receptors here all came from an adult with an advanced solid tumor such as melanoma, head and neck, liver or kidney cancer. Both conserved end residues are part of each CDR3. A D gene is named only where the DNA matches it firmly. Clone sizes are given selectively: once, few, many, or a class where the clone is expanded.

TRBV7-2	few	TRBD2	TRBJ2-1	TGTGCCAGCACCCCCGGGACTAGCCCATACAATGAGCAGTTCTTC	CASTPGTSPYNEQFF
TRBV7-8	-	-	TRBJ2-1	TGTGCCAGCAGTCCGTCCCGCGGTACCTACAATGAGCAGTTCTTC	CASSPSRGTYNEQFF
TRBV7-9	-	TRBD2	TRBJ2-1	TGTGCCAGCAGCAGCGAACTAGCGGGAGGGTTCCATGAGCAGTTCTTC	CASSSELAGGFHEQFF
TRBV18	-	-	TRBJ2-7	TGTGCCAGCTCACCAAGGGCAGATCCGACCTACGAGCAGTACTTC	CASSPRADPTYEQYF
TRBV10-3	once	TRBD2	TRBJ2-2	TGTGCCATCAGTGACGGGACTACTAACACCGGGGAGCTGTTTTTT	CAISDGTTNTGELFF
TRBV7-9	-	TRBD2	TRBJ2-1	TGTGCCAGCAGCCAAACCCGTACACGGGGGGATGAGCAGTTCTTC	CASSQTRTRGDEQFF
TRBV5-5	few	TRBD2	TRBJ2-1	TGTGCCAGCAGCTCCGGGACTAGCGTTTACAATGAGCAGTTCTTC	CASSSGTSVYNEQFF
TRBV5-6	-	-	TRBJ1-4	TGTGCCAGCAGCTTAGGCAGGAGCGAAAAACTGTTTTTT	CASSLGRSEKLFF
TRBV7-9	-	-	TRBJ2-7	TGTGCCAGCAGCTTAAGTGGGAGGTCGGGCTACGAGCAGTACTTC	CASSLSGRSGYEQYF
TRBV4-2	-	TRBD2	TRBJ2-1	TGTGCCAGCAGCCAAGATATTGGACTAGCGGGATACAATGAGCAGTTCTTC	CASSQDIGLAGYNEQFF
TRBV7-9	-	-	TRBJ2-2	TGTGCCAGCAGCTTAAGTTTTCAGACCGGGGAGCTGTTTTTT	CASSLSFQTGELFF
TRBV18	few	-	TRBJ1-1	TGTGCCAGCTCCCTCCCGCCGAGCCCAAACACTGAAGCTTTCTTT	CASSLPPSPNTEAFF
TRBV10-3	once	TRBD2	TRBJ2-2	TGTGCCATCAGTGACGGGGGGGCAACCGGGGAGCTGTTTTTT	CAISDGGATGELFF
TRBV4-1	few	-	TRBJ2-2	TGCGCCAGCAGCCAGGAAGGGGCGGCCACCGGGGAGCTGTTTTTT	CASSQEGAATGELFF
TRBV5-4	-	-	TRBJ2-1	TGTGCCAGCAGCTTAGTCCGGCGGCAGCAGTTCTTC	CASSLVRRQQFF
TRBV5-1	-	-	TRBJ2-7	TGCGCCAGCAGCTTGTACCCCCAGGGCCACGAGCAGTACTTC	CASSLYPQGHEQYF
TRBV7-9	-	-	TRBJ1-6	TGTGCCAGCAGCGTGACAGATTCACCCCTCCACTTT	CASSVTDSPLHF
TRBV6-5	few	-	TRBJ2-7	TGTGCCAGCAGTTACGATCGGGCCGAGCAGTACTTC	CASSYDRAEQYF
TRBV2	-	TRBD1	TRBJ1-5	TGTGCCAGCAGTGACACCCGAGACAGGGCCGGGGATCAGCCCCAGCATTTT	CASSDTRDRAGDQPQHF
TRBV5-4	-	-	TRBJ1-1	TGTGCCAGCAGCTTGGCCGGTTCACGGGGCTCGGCTTTCTTT	CASSLAGSRGSAFF
TRBV5-1	-	TRBD2	TRBJ2-1	TGCGCCAGCAGCTTGTCAGAGGACAAGATGGGGACTAGCAATGAGCAGTTCTTC	CASSLSEDKMGTSNEQFF
TRBV6-5	-	TRBD1	TRBJ1-2	TGTGCCAGCAGTAGAGGACAGGGGGCCGATGGCTACACCTTC	CASSRGQGADGYTF
TRBV5-1	-	TRBD2	TRBJ2-7	TGCGCCAGCAGCTTGGCCGGGACTAGCGGTTTAAGCTCCTACGAGCAGTACTTC	CASSLAGTSGLSSYEQYF
TRBV7-9	-	-	TRBJ1-2	TGTGCCAGCAGCGGGGATTATGGCTACACCTTC	CASSGDYGYTF
TRBV25-1	-	TRBD1	TRBJ2-7	TGTGCCAGCAGTGGACAGGGGATAACCTACGAGCAGTACTTC	CASSGQGITYEQYF
TRBV7-7	-	-	TRBJ2-5	TGTGCTAGCAACCCGGGACACTCCCAAGAGACCCAGTACTTC	CASNPGHSQETQYF
TRBV21-1	-	-	TRBJ1-2	TGTGCCAGCAGCACCCGTACAGGGTCTAACTATGGCTACACCTTC	CASSTRTGSNYGYTF
TRBV4-2	-	-	TRBJ1-4	TGTGCCAGCAGCATCCACTCTTCCGGGAATGAAAAACTGTTTTTT	CASSIHSSGNEKLFF
TRBV5-4	-	TRBD2	TRBJ2-7	TGTGCCAGCAGCTTGGAACTAGCGGGAGGCGGAATCTACGAGCAGTACTTC	CASSLELAGGGIYEQYF
TRBV5-1	-	-	TRBJ2-3	TGCGCCAGCCTGACAGATTCCACTAGCACAGATACGCAGTATTTT	CASLTDSTSTDTQYF
TRBV19	-	-	TRBJ2-3	TGTGCCACGATCCACCAGGGGACAGATACGCAGTATTTT	CATIHQGTDTQYF
TRBV5-1	-	-	TRBJ1-1	TGCGCCAGCAGCCCCGAGAGGGTTATGAACACTGAAGCTTTCTTT	CASSPERVMNTEAFF
TRBV28	-	TRBD2	TRBJ2-1	TGTGCCAGCAGTTTTGGACTAGCGGGAGTCAATGAGCAGTTCTTC	CASSFGLAGVNEQFF
TRBV4-1	few	TRBD1	TRBJ2-7	TGCGCCAGCAGCGCCGGGACAGTCTCCTACGAGCAGTACTTC	CASSAGTVSYEQYF
TRBV7-4	-	-	TRBJ2-2	TGTGCCAGCAGCTTAGTCATGAGACACAAAACCGGGGAGCTGTTTTTT	CASSLVMRHKTGELFF
TRBV7-9	once	TRBD2	TRBJ2-1	TGTGCCAGCAGCTTAAGGGGCAGGGGGACTAGCTTATCCTACAATGAGCAGTTCTTC	CASSLRGRGTSLSYNEQFF
TRBV28	-	-	TRBJ2-7	TGTGCCAGCAGTTTAACGATAAGGGGGAAAAGGGGCTACGAGCAGTACTTC	CASSLTIRGKRGYEQYF
TRBV9	-	-	TRBJ1-1	TGTGCCAGCAGCGTAGATGGCCAGGGCGTAGGTGAAGCTTTCTTT	CASSVDGQGVGEAFF
TRBV11-2	-	-	TRBJ2-7	TGTGCCAGCAGCTTAGATTACCCCCCCGAGCAGTACTTC	CASSLDYPPEQYF
TRBV14	-	-	TRBJ2-3	TGTGCCAGCAGCCAAGATAAGGCCGCCACGAGCACAGATACGCAGTATTTT	CASSQDKAATSTDTQYF
TRBV11-3	-	-	TRBJ2-7	TGTGCCAGCAGCTTCCGCCTGGACAGCCACCTAAGCTTC	CASSFRLDSHLSF
TRBV28	-	-	TRBJ2-3	TGTGCCAGCAGTTGGACAAGTGGAACAGATACGCAGTATTTT	CASSWTSGTDTQYF
TRBV27	-	TRBD1	TRBJ1-5	TGTGCCAGCAGTCCGGGGACAGGGCTTAGCAATCAGCCCCAGCATTTT	CASSPGTGLSNQPQHF
TRBV10-3	-	-	TRBJ2-2	TGTGCCGCGCAAGGCACCGGGGAGCTGTTTTTT	CAAQGTGELFF
TRBV11-3	once	-	TRBJ2-6	TGTGCCAGCAGTTCCGTCAGAGGGGCCAACGTCCTGACTTTC	CASSSVRGANVLTF
TRBV5-1	-	-	TRBJ1-2	TGCGCCAGCAGCTTGGACTCAACAGGGTTGGATGGCTACACCTTC	CASSLDSTGLDGYTF
TRBV14	-	TRBD2	TRBJ2-5	TGTGCCAGCAGCCAAGGTCGGACTAGCAGGAAGAGTGAGACCCAGTACTTC	CASSQGRTSRKSETQYF
TRBV6-5	-	-	TRBJ1-1	TGTGCCAGCAGTTACTCTTCCGGATACACTGAAGCTTTCTTT	CASSYSSGYTEAFF
TRBV6-5	few	-	TRBJ2-2	TGTGCCAGCAGTCAACGGGAGATACGTGCCGGGGAGCTGTTTTTT	CASSQREIRAGELFF
TRBV5-1	-	TRBD2	TRBJ2-1	TGCGCCAGCAGCCCCAGCGGGAGAGGGAATGAGCAGTTCTTC	CASSPSGRGNEQFF
TRBV4-1	-	TRBD1	TRBJ2-3	TGCGCCAGCAGCCAAGAGAGACAGGGGTACGCAGATACGCAGTATTTT	CASSQERQGYADTQYF
TRBV5-6	-	-	TRBJ2-7	TGTGCCAGCAGCATTCTGGACAGGACTACCTACGAGCAGTACTTC	CASSILDRTTYEQYF
TRBV30	-	-	TRBJ1-2	TGTGCCTGGAGTGGCGAGGGGTCCCACACCTTC	CAWSGEGSHTF
TRBV27	-	-	TRBJ2-7	TGTGCCAGCAGTTATACGACAGCATCCTACGAGCAGTACTTC	CASSYTTASYEQYF
TRBV10-1	few	TRBD2	TRBJ2-7	TGCGCCAGCAAGGGACGAACTAGCGGGGTACTGTACGAGCAGTACTTC	CASKGRTSGVLYEQYF